A selection of T cell receptor beta chains follows, all from one sample in a study of beta chain features in type 1 diabetes. The data were produced by immunoSEQ multiplex PCR, yet TCRdb's version contains in-frame clones alone and is incomplete. The repertoire holds about 270,000 clones, 13% to 15% seen once, with about 0.027% in the top ten. What was sequenced was naive CD4+ T cells from blood. The receptors derive from a woman between 40 and 50 years old in good health. CDR3s include the opening cysteine and the closing phenylalanine or tryptophan. D genes are given only for firm matches. Clone size is shown for a subset of rows, as once, few, many or a class of expanded clone.

d_gene	v_gene	j_gene	len	abundance	CDR3aa	CDR3nt
.	TRBV2	TRBJ1-2	15	few	CASSESRPQVYGYTF	TGTGCCAGCAGCGAGTCTCGGCCGCAGGTCTATGGCTACACCTTC
TRBD1	TRBV11-2	TRBJ1-5	15	.	CASSLGGTANQPQHF	TGTGCCAGCAGCTTAGGGGGGACAGCAAATCAGCCCCAGCATTTT
.	TRBV25-1	TRBJ2-7	15	few	CASSESRRGDYEQYF	TGTGCCAGCAGTGAGTCACGCAGGGGAGACTACGAGCAGTACTTC
.	TRBV13	TRBJ1-2	15	.	CASSRGVGRGYGYTF	TGTGCCAGCAGCCGAGGGGTGGGTCGGGGGTATGGCTACACCTTC
TRBD2	TRBV11-2	TRBJ2-7	18	.	CASSSGIDSTGTRYEQYF	TGTGCCAGCAGCTCTGGGATTGACAGCACCGGGACTAGGTACGAGCAGTACTTC
TRBD1	TRBV18	TRBJ2-7	16	.	CASSPLGTGGTYEQYF	TGTGCCAGCTCACCACTAGGGACAGGGGGGACCTACGAGCAGTACTTC
.	TRBV10-3	TRBJ1-2	12	.	CAILQGGYGYTF	TGTGCCATCCTGCAGGGCGGCTATGGCTACACCTTC
.	TRBV13	TRBJ2-3	17	.	CASSLLVDSYRPDTQYF	TGTGCCAGCAGCTTATTAGTCGACAGTTATAGGCCAGATACGCAGTATTTT
.	TRBV5-6	TRBJ1-6	15	.	CASSSGQIYNSPLHF	TGTGCCAGCAGTTCCGGACAGATCTATAATTCACCCCTCCACTTT
TRBD1	TRBV4-3	TRBJ2-3	17	.	CASSQDDRGLSTDTQYF	TGCGCCAGCAGCCAAGATGACAGGGGGCTTAGCACAGATACGCAGTATTTT
.	TRBV21-1	TRBJ1-5	17	few	CASSKARETGGSQPQHF	TGTGCCAGCAGCAAAGCGCGGGAGACAGGGGGCTCTCAGCCCCAGCATTTT
TRBD1	TRBV6-6	TRBJ1-1	14	.	CASSLNGQGAEAFF	TGTGCCAGCAGCTTGAACGGACAGGGGGCTGAAGCTTTCTTT
.	TRBV10-2	TRBJ1-4	12	.	CASSDVAEKLFF	TGCGCCAGCAGTGATGTAGCAGAAAAACTGTTTTTT
TRBD1	TRBV11-2	TRBJ2-7	14	.	CASSSGQGAYEQYF	TGTGCCAGCAGCTCGGGACAGGGGGCGTACGAGCAGTACTTC
TRBD1	TRBV6-6	TRBJ1-2	15	many	CASSGRQGGDYGYTF	TGTGCCAGCAGTGGCCGACAGGGGGGCGACTATGGCTACACCTTC
TRBD1	TRBV5-1	TRBJ2-7	13	.	CASSATGRNEQYF	TGCGCCAGCAGCGCGACAGGGCGGAACGAGCAGTACTTC
.	TRBV5-1	TRBJ1-6	13	.	CASSLGTNSPLHF	TGCGCCAGCAGCCTAGGAACTAATTCACCCCTCCACTTT
TRBD1	TRBV5-6	TRBJ1-6	16	few	CASSTSDRVDNSPLHF	TGTGCCAGCAGCACCTCCGACAGGGTGGATAATTCACCCCTCCACTTT
TRBD1	TRBV19	TRBJ2-1	12	few	CASRTGQYEQFF	TGTGCCAGCAGGACAGGGCAGTATGAGCAGTTCTTC
TRBD2	TRBV9	TRBJ2-3	15	.	CASSVGGGTLDTQYF	TGTGCCAGCAGCGTAGGGGGGGGTACCCTGGATACGCAGTATTTT
.	TRBV4-1	TRBJ1-2	15	.	CASSQDQAGDYGYTF	TGCGCCAGCAGCCAAGATCAAGCGGGGGACTATGGCTACACCTTC
.	TRBV7-9	TRBJ2-1	14	few	CASSPGQNWNEQFF	TGTGCCAGCAGCCCGGGACAAAATTGGAATGAGCAGTTCTTC
TRBD2	TRBV2	TRBJ2-3	15	.	CASSDLAGSTDTQYF	TGTGCCAGCAGTGATCTAGCGGGTAGCACAGATACGCAGTATTTT